This T cell receptor beta chain was identified in a study of blood T cell repertoires in COVID-19. At the level of the study: From T cells, B-cell-depleted T cells, or PBMCs came the material, which was cDNA or gDNA.

This clone was seen just once. Germline loops: CDR1 SGHAT, CDR2 FQDESV (reference sequence). V lost 3 bases and J lost 1, with 14 bases in between. This CDR3 is 16 amino acids long. Authors' analysis steps: Amplifying reference gene primers gave estimates of nucleated cell counts. TCRdb's copy holds only in-frame clones and misses some; the assay was immunoSEQ multiplex PCR. Clone size and the V and J calls come from that table; the DNA yielded D and trimming. The sample has 250,000 or so clones; 90% are singletons. The TCR was taken from an older woman with COVID-19, enrolled during active disease. The genes are TRBV11-1 and TRBJ2-3, with D perhaps TRBD2 (7 bases). Sequenced input: peripheral blood. The CDR3 sequence is CASSFGGGSGTDTQYF. Written as DNA, the CDR3 is TGTGCCAGCAGCTTCGGCGGGGGCTCTGGCACAGATACGCAGTATTTT.